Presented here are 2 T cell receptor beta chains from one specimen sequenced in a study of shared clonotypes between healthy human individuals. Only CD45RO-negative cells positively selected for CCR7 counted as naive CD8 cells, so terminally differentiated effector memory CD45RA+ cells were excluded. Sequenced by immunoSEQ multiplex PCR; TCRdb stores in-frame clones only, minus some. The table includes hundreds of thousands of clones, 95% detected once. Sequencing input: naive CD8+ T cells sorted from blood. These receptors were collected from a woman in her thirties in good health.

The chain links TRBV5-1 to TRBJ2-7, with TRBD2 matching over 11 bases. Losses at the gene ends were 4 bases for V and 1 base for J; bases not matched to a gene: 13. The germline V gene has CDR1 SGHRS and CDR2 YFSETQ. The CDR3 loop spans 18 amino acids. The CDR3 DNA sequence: TGCGCCAGCAGCGCCTTAACTAGCGGGAGACACTTGTCCTACGAGCAGTACTTC. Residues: CASSALTSGRHLSYEQYF.

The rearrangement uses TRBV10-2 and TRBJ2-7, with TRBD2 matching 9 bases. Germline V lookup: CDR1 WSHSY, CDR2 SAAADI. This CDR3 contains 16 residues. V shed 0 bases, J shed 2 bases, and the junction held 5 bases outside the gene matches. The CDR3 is CASSESVSGRAYEQYF. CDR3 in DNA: TGCGCCAGCAGTGAGTCGGTTAGCGGGAGAGCCTACGAGCAGTACTTC.